Below are 22 T cell receptor beta chains sequenced from a single sample in a study of shared clonotypes between healthy human individuals (TCRdb year 2020). The library came from the immunoSEQ multiplex PCR assay. Sourced from immuneACCESS, this table was stored by TCRdb with only in-frame sequences that have V and J called. A share of the clones is absent; for the studies checked, an unresolved V gene accounts for under half, and the remainder has no known explanation. The sample records roughly 1,500,000 clones, 98% to 99% of which are singletons. Of the sample, over 0.3% is held by the ten largest clones. The source material was naive CD4+ T cells sorted from blood. The cell subset or site label here, explained by the study, means: CD45RA+ positively selected. All receptors come from a man younger than 45 in good health.

The chain couples TRBV5-6 to TRBJ2-7; 11 bases agree with TRBD1. The germline CDR1 and CDR2 sequences are SGHDT and YYEEEE. V gave up 2 bases and J gave up 5 bases; unmatched junction bases: 3. The CDR3 runs to 14 residues. This CDR3 reads CASSFRTGGHEQYF. The CDR3 coding sequence is TGTGCCAGCAGCTTTCGGACAGGGGGCCACGAGCAGTACTTC.

In regard to this clone: Different DNA sequences within this sample yield the same CDR3. This rearrangement joins TRBV6-1 to TRBJ2-7, with D uncertain. The CDR3 is 12 residues long. CDR1 and CDR2 from the germline V gene are MNHNS and SASEGT. The V end was cut by 1 base, the J end by 3 bases, with 4 bases between. The CDR3 coding sequence is TGTGCCAGCAGTGAAGGAAACTACGAGCAGTACTTC. The encoded protein is CASSEGNYEQYF.

The chain has TRBV18 and TRBJ1-5; 8 positions agree with TRBD1. Germline CDR1 KGHSH, CDR2 LQKENI. The CDR3 spans 18 residues. With V trimmed by 2 bases and J by 2 bases, 11 bases remained unmatched. The CDR3 DNA sequence: TGTGCCAGCTCACCAAGGACAGGGACCCCTGGTGGCAATCAGCCCCAGCATTTT. Translation: CASSPRTGTPGGNQPQHF.

CDR3 bases: TGTGCCAGCAGTGAAATGTTGGGGCCTACCGGGGAGCTGTTTTTT. As protein: CASSEMLGPTGELFF. The chain joins TRBV2 to TRBJ2-2, with D possibly matching TRBD1 (5 bases). The ends were cut back, 2 bases at V and 5 bases at J, with 12 bases in the middle. From germline, CDR1 is SNHLY and CDR2 FYNNEI. The CDR3 is 15 amino acids.

The chain employs TRBV5-1 and TRBJ2-7, with D perhaps given as TRBD1 or TRBD2 (5 bases each). The CDR3 loop spans 17 amino acids. V was cut by 0 bases and J by 0 bases, with 16 bases left in between. Germline lookup yields CDR1 SGHRS and CDR2 YFSETQ. The CDR3 loop reads CASSLVPPGLSSYEQYF. The DNA of the CDR3 is TGCGCCAGCAGCTTGGTTCCGCCGGGGCTCAGCTCCTACGAGCAGTACTTC.

V usage is TRBV6-5 and J usage is TRBJ1-1; TRBD1 matches at 7 bases. J was trimmed by 1 base and V by 6 bases; bases with no gene match: 5. CDR1 and CDR2 (germline): MNHEY, SVGAGI. This CDR3 is built from 14 residues. The CDR3 spells CASRRDSSNTEAFF. CDR3 bases: TGTGCCAGCAGGAGGGACAGTTCGAACACTGAAGCTTTCTTT.

This clone was seen only once. The chain uses TRBV6-5 and TRBJ1-1; TRBD1 might be the D (5 bases). The CDR3 runs to 13 residues. The germline V and J ends were trimmed by 7 bases and 1 base, with 10 bases remaining between them. Germline values: CDR1 MNHEY, CDR2 SVGAGI. CDR3 protein: CASTPGPNTEAFF. The CDR3 DNA is TGTGCCAGCACCCCAGGGCCGAACACTGAAGCTTTCTTT.

The chain couples TRBV2 to TRBJ2-2, with a tentative D call TRBD1 (6 bases). Trimming pared 4 bases from V and 0 bases from J, leaving 12 bases between. This CDR3 region has 16 residues. CDR1 is SNHLY, CDR2 FYNNEI, per germline. CDR3 nucleotide sequence: TGTGCCAGCAGTGTAAACAGGGCTTCGAACACCGGGGAGCTGTTTTTT. This sequence encodes CASSVNRASNTGELFF.

J is TRBJ2-7 and V is TRBV6-5, with D possibly matching TRBD2 (6 bases). The V end lost 5 bases, the J end lost 6 bases, and 14 bases lay between the germline ends. CDR1 is MNHEY and CDR2 is SVGAGI in the germline V gene. The CDR3 consists of 13 residues. The CDR3 protein is CASSTGRESEQYF. The CDR3 DNA is TGTGCCAGCAGTACCGGGAGAGAAAGCGAGCAGTACTTC.

V is TRBV13 and J is TRBJ2-7; no firm D call. The CDR3 spans 15 residues. V lost 3 bases to trimming and J lost 6 bases, with 18 bases between them. Germline CDR1 reads PRHDT; CDR2 reads FYEKMQ (reference sequence). DNA of the CDR3: TGTGCCAGCAGCTTGAAAGGAGAGGCAGCACTCGAGCAGTACTTC. Translation: CASSLKGEAALEQYF.

This clone was picked up one time. The V call is TRBV5-6, the J call TRBJ1-5, with D possibly TRBD1 on 5 matching bases. This CDR3 comprises 15 residues. Between the trimmed V and J ends, which lost 0 bases and 11 bases, there was a span of 18 bases. Germline CDR1 SGHDT, CDR2 YYEEEE. CDR3 sequence reads: CASSLGPGLQSAQHF. The CDR3 DNA reads as TGTGCCAGCAGCTTGGGGCCAGGGCTGCAATCAGCCCAGCATTTT.

This chain connects TRBV10-3 to TRBJ2-3, with TRBD2 matching 13 bases. The CDR3 covers 15 residues. CDR1 and CDR2 from the germline V gene are ENHRY and SYGVKD. V lost 2 bases and J lost 5; bases outside the gene matches: 1. This CDR3 is CAISEGLAGVDTQYF. In DNA form, the CDR3 reads TGTGCCATCAGTGAGGGACTAGCGGGAGTAGATACGCAGTATTTT.

A single count supports this clone. This sequence joins TRBV12-5 and TRBJ2-2; D is possibly TRBD1 (5 bases). The CDR3 has 14 residues. Germline values: CDR1 LGHNT, CDR2 FRNRAP. V gave up 6 bases and J gave up 4 bases, with 12 bases separating them. In DNA form, the CDR3 reads TGTGCTAGTGGCCCCGACAGACCCACCGGGGAGCTGTTTTTT. Translation: CASGPDRPTGELFF. The whole variable domain, remainder taken from reference TRBV12-5 and TRBJ2-2, is DARVTQTPRHKVTEMGQEVTMRCQPILGHNTVFWYRQTMMQGLELLAYFRNRAPLDDSGMPKDRFSAEMPDATLATLKIQPSEPRDSAVYFCASGPDRPTGELFFGEGSRLTVL.

The rearrangement links TRBV5-4 to TRBJ2-7, with 10 bases identical to TRBD2. Germline V lookup: CDR1 SGHNT, CDR2 YYREEE (reference sequence). CDR3 length: 17 amino acids. The ends lost 0 bases at V and 3 bases at J; junction bases unmatched: 9. The CDR3, as DNA: TGTGCCAGCAGCTTGGCCGTCGCTAGCGGGAGAGGCTACGAGCAGTACTTC. Translated: CASSLAVASGRGYEQYF.

The V call is TRBV27, the J call TRBJ2-7, with D perhaps matching TRBD1 (5 bases). Germline assignment: CDR1 MNHEY and CDR2 SMNVEV (reference sequence). The germline V and J ends were trimmed by 4 bases and 2 bases, with 12 bases remaining between them. This CDR3 has 14 residues. CDR3 sequence (DNA): TGTGCCAGCAGTTCCCCAGGGTTTCCCTACGAGCAGTACTTC. Amino acid sequence: CASSSPGFPYEQYF.

This clone has a single count. The sample contains more than one DNA sequence encoding this CDR3. The chain links TRBV11-2 to TRBJ2-6; D is uncertain. Trimming cost V 1 base and J 2 bases, with 6 bases left between them. There are 15 residues in the CDR3. Germline V gene lookup returns CDR1 SGHAT and CDR2 FQNNGV. The CDR3 is CASSLGRAGANVLTF. The CDR3 coding sequence is TGTGCCAGCAGCTTAGGTAGGGCTGGGGCCAACGTCCTGACTTTC. Together with reference TRBV11-2 and TRBJ2-6, the CDR3 gives the full variable domain: EAGVAQSPRYKIIEKRQSVAFWCNPISGHATLYWYQQILGQGPKLLIQFQNNGVVDDSQLPKDRFSAERLKGVDSTLKIQPAKLEDSAVYLCASSLGRAGANVLTFGAGSRLTVL.

This chain uses TRBV28 with TRBJ2-7; D not resolved. Germline V gene lookup returns CDR1 MDHEN and CDR2 SYDVKM. V gave up 5 bases and J gave up 0 bases, with 11 bases separating them. There are 14 residues in the CDR3. CDR3 coding DNA: TGTGCCAGCAGTCTCTCCTTAAGCTCCTACGAGCAGTACTTC. Translating gives CASSLSLSSYEQYF.

The chain carries TRBV6-5 and TRBJ1-1, with D unresolved. Germline V gene sequence: CDR1 MNHEY, CDR2 SVGAGI. The CDR3 runs to 13 residues. Trimming pared 6 bases from V and 0 bases from J, leaving 8 bases between. The CDR3, as DNA: TGTGCCAGCAGCCCCACAATGAACACTGAAGCTTTCTTT. Translated: CASSPTMNTEAFF.

This chain joins TRBV2 and TRBJ2-2; 7 bases are shared with TRBD1. Germline CDR1 and CDR2: SNHLY and FYNNEI. With V trimmed by 5 bases and J by 3 bases, 6 bases remained unmatched. The CDR3 totals 15 residues. CDR3 nucleotide sequence: TGTGCCAGCAGTTCACAGGGGATGGACACCGGGGAGCTGTTTTTT. Its translation is CASSSQGMDTGELFF.

The chain carries TRBV5-6 and TRBJ1-5; TRBD1 aligns across 7 bases. J was trimmed by 10 bases and V by 5 bases; bases with no gene match: 12. The CDR3 is made up of 14 amino acids. Germline V CDR1 and CDR2: SGHDT, YYEEEE. CDR3: CASSMTGFTVPQHF. Written as DNA, the CDR3 is TGTGCCAGCAGTATGACAGGGTTCACCGTCCCCCAGCATTTT.

The rearrangement links TRBV7-2 to TRBJ1-5; 7 positions match TRBD1. The CDR3 spans 14 residues. The V gene's germline CDR1 is SGHTA and CDR2 FQGNSA. The junction had 7 bases not matched to a gene; V was cut back by 5 bases and J by 6 bases. For the CDR3, the DNA is TGTGCCAGCAGCGCCCGACAGGGTATTCAGCCCCAGCATTTT. Translating gives CASSARQGIQPQHF.

Comment on this clone: At the DNA level, this CDR3 is encoded by other sequences in the same sample as well. The CDR3 protein is CASSLAGGPYEQYF. CDR3 DNA: TGTGCCAGCAGCCTAGCGGGAGGGCCCTACGAGCAGTACTTC. The V call is TRBV6-5, the J call TRBJ2-7; TRBD2 matches 12 bases. Germline V gene sequence: CDR1 MNHEY, CDR2 SVGAGI. After removal of 6 bases from V and 2 bases from J, the junction contained 2 bases not matched to a gene. The CDR3 totals 14 residues.